This TCR beta chain was sequenced for a study of cytomegalovirus exposure and HLA in healthy donors. Study results and caveats: Near-uniform donor sequencing depth was presumed by presence/absence analyses.

The study ran its PCR with 60 Vbeta and 13 Jbeta primers. Some clones are missing from TCRdb's copy, which holds only in-frame ones; the method was immunoSEQ multiplex PCR. The sample consists of about 140,000 clones, approximately 8.9% of them appearing once. As concerns this clone: Its specificity is not known.

The TCR originated in a woman in her 40s in good health and CMV-seropositive. What was sequenced was PBMCs.

The CDR3 loop is CASRAGDSEKLFF. DNA for the CDR3: TGCGCCAGCAGGGCAGGGGATTCTGAAAAACTGTTTTTT. The genes are TRBV5-1 and TRBJ1-4; weak D call: TRBD1 (6 bases). This CDR3 spans 13 amino acids. V was clipped by 5 bases and J by 7 bases, with 12 bases between them. Germline assignment: CDR1 SGHRS and CDR2 YFSETQ.